One sample yielded the 20 T cell receptor beta chains listed below, sequenced in a study of blood T cells in healthy people across ages. For the second PCR, which ran for about 6 to 11 cycles, a sample-barcoded 5' primer and a J-beta primer mix were used. TCRdb used MiXCR to reprocess the 5' RACE reads, holding one entry per CDR3 protein. This sample has 1.5 million to 1.8 million distinct CDR3 sequences, with approximately 39% found just once. The specimen was blood. All receptors come from a young woman in good health.

This clonotype was seen at least ten times. The chain recombines TRBV28 with TRBJ2-7, with 8 bases that match TRBD1. V trimming: 8 bases; J trimming: 3 bases; junction bases outside the gene matches: 6. The length of the CDR3 is 13 residues. CDR1 and CDR2 from the germline V gene are MDHEN and SYDVKM. The CDR3 DNA reads TGTGCCAGCCACCTCGGACAGGGCTACGAGCAGTACTTC. This sequence encodes CASHLGQGYEQYF.

V usage is TRBV12-3 or TRBV12-4 and J usage is TRBJ2-1; D possibly matches TRBD1 or TRBD2 (5 bases each). The J call may be faulty, since TRBJ2-7 better matches the DNA end. The CDR3 is made up of 14 amino acids. Written as DNA, the CDR3 is TGTGCCCTCAGAGAGGGGCGGACCTACAATGAGCAGTACTTC. Protein product: CALREGRTYNEQYF.

The chain couples TRBV20-1 to TRBJ1-4; D unclear. In germline, CDR1 is DFQATT, CDR2 SNEGSKA (reference sequence). Trimming took 7 bases from V and 5 from J, leaving 11 bases between them. The CDR3 length is 12 residues. The CDR3 sequence is CSGKGGNEKLFF. In DNA, the CDR3 is TGCAGTGGGAAGGGAGGGAATGAAAAACTGTTTTTT.

This chain links TRBV5-1 with TRBJ2-7, with 10 nucleotides matching TRBD2. CDR3 size: 14 residues. The germline CDR1 and CDR2 sequences are SGHRS and YFSETQ. Trimming took 5 bases from V and 3 from J; bases not matched to a gene: 5. This CDR3 is CASRVLAGVYEQYF. The CDR3 DNA sequence: TGCGCCAGCAGGGTGCTAGCGGGAGTCTACGAGCAGTACTTC.

V usage is TRBV12-3 or TRBV12-4 and J usage is TRBJ1-5, with 9 positions matching TRBD1. The trim removed 3 bases at V and 6 bases at J, leaving 6 bases unmatched. The CDR3 is 15 residues long. In DNA, the CDR3 is TGTGCCAGCAGTTTTCAACAGGGGGCAGGTCAGCCCCAGCATTTT. Translated, it gives CASSFQQGAGQPQHF.

V and J are TRBV25-1 and TRBJ2-1, with 16 bases fitting TRBD2. The junction had 8 bases not matched to a gene; V was cut back by 1 base and J by 8 bases. From germline, CDR1 is MGHDK and CDR2 SYGVNS. The CDR3 has 18 residues. Here the CDR3 reads CASSESSPGLAGGDEQFF. The DNA for the CDR3 is TGTGCCAGCAGTGAATCCAGCCCGGGACTAGCGGGAGGGGATGAGCAGTTCTTC. The full variable domain, completed using reference TRBV25-1 and TRBJ2-1, is EADIYQTPRYLVIGTGKKITLECSQTMGHDKMYWYQQDPGMELHLIHYSYGVNSTEKGDLSSESTVSRIRTEHFPLTLESARPSHTSQYLCASSESSPGLAGGDEQFFGPGTRLTVL.

This chain links TRBV27 with TRBJ2-7, with D unclear. V lost 6 bases and J 3 bases, leaving 15 bases between the germline ends. The length of the CDR3 is 14 residues. Germline-derived CDR1 and CDR2 are MNHEY and SMNVEV (reference sequence). The CDR3 protein is CASSVIGPGYEQYF. As DNA, the CDR3 is TGTGCCAGCAGCGTTATCGGGCCGGGCTACGAGCAGTACTTC.

Concerning this clonotype: A read error is possible here, since a much larger clone lies one base away. The chain links TRBV29-1 to TRBJ2-4, with 8 bases identical to TRBD1. With the DNA end fitting TRBJ2-7 better, the J assignment may be wrong. The germline CDR1 and CDR2 sequences are SQVTM and ANQGSEA. The CDR3 covers 13 residues. The DNA for the CDR3 is TGCAGCGGTGAGGACAGGGTCTCCTACGAGCAGTACTTC. Translated, it gives CSGEDRVSYEQYF.

The chain recombines TRBV5-1 with TRBJ1-1; D unclear. Per germline, CDR1 SGHRS and CDR2 YFSETQ. V was cut by 0 bases and J by 6 bases, with 12 bases left in between. The CDR3 covers 14 residues. CDR3 sequence (DNA): TGCGCCAGCAGCTTGGGTGACATCTCTTCTGAAGCTTTCTTT. Its translation: CASSLGDISSEAFF. The full variable domain, rest sourced from reference TRBV5-1 and TRBJ1-1, is KAGVTQTPRYLIKTRGQQVTLSCSPISGHRSVSWYQQTPGQGLQFLFEYFSETQRNKGNFPGRFSGRQFSNSRSEMNVSTLELGDSALYLCASSLGDISSEAFFGQGTRLTVV.

The chain carries TRBV6-1 and TRBJ2-5; the D gene is possibly TRBD1 (7 bases). This CDR3 comprises 17 residues. Trimming removed 2 bases from V and 11 bases from J, with 27 bases in between. Germline V gene data show CDR1 as MNHNS and CDR2 as SASEGT. CDR3 amino acids: CASSEPPGGGAGNEQYF. The DNA for the CDR3 is TGTGCCAGCAGTGAACCCCCAGGAGGGGGCGCAGGTAATGAGCAGTACTTC.

There are many counts of this clonotype. This chain links TRBV14 with TRBJ2-1; 8 nucleotides match TRBD1. The CDR3 extends over 15 amino acids. With V trimmed by 4 bases and J by 4 bases, 6 bases remained unmatched. The germline V gene has CDR1 SGHDN and CDR2 FVKESK. DNA for the CDR3: TGTGCCAGCAGCCGAGGACAGGGAGTTTACAATGAGCAGTTCTTC. Its translation is CASSRGQGVYNEQFF.

The J gene is TRBJ2-1, the V gene TRBV14; unclear D gene. Per the germline V gene, CDR1 is SGHDN and CDR2 is FVKESK. Trimming took off 1 base at V and 7 bases at J, with 11 bases between the two ends. The CDR3 has 14 residues. The CDR3 nucleotides read TGTGCCAGCAGCCAAGGTCTCGTATGGAATGAGCAGTTCTTC. Translating it yields CASSQGLVWNEQFF.

Here the CDR3 reads CSAGQSGFHEQYF. The CDR3 coding sequence is TGCAGTGCTGGACAGTCAGGGTTCCACGAGCAGTACTTC. The chain recombines TRBV20-1 with TRBJ2-7, with D maybe TRBD1 (6 bases). In germline, CDR1 is DFQATT, CDR2 SNEGSKA (reference sequence). The V gene lost 5 bases and the J gene lost 5 bases, with 16 bases spanning the gap. This CDR3 has 13 residues.

This chain connects TRBV29-1 to TRBJ2-1; D unresolved. This CDR3 region has 15 residues. CDR1 is SQVTM and CDR2 is ANQGSEA in the germline V gene. Trimming took 3 bases from V and 3 from J, leaving 15 bases between them. CDR3 in amino acids: CSVEAELALYNEQFF. The CDR3 DNA reads as TGCAGCGTTGAGGCTGAACTCGCCCTCTACAATGAGCAGTTCTTC.

This chain uses TRBV6-6 with TRBJ1-4; 9 bases line up with TRBD1. Per the germline V gene, CDR1 is MNHNY and CDR2 is SVGAGI (reference sequence). The ends lost 2 bases at V and 5 bases at J; junction bases unmatched: 6. CDR3 length: 16 residues. CDR3 region: CASSYGGQGLNEKLFF. The CDR3 DNA reads TGTGCCAGCAGTTACGGGGGACAGGGCTTAAATGAAAAACTGTTTTTT.

The table lists this clonotype with a few counts. The V and J genes are TRBV6-5 and TRBJ2-3; D unclear. Trimming took off 0 bases at V and 2 bases at J, with 9 bases between the two ends. Germline assignment: CDR1 MNHEY and CDR2 SVGAGI. This CDR3 has 15 residues. CDR3 sequence: CASSYSLGYTDTQYF. The CDR3 nucleotides read TGTGCCAGCAGTTACTCGTTGGGTTACACAGATACGCAGTATTTT.

This clonotype occurred a few times. This chain connects TRBV27 to TRBJ2-2, with 7 bases fitting TRBD2. This CDR3 region has 16 residues. After removal of 0 bases from V and 5 bases from J, the junction contained 6 bases not matched to a gene. CDR1 is MNHEY, CDR2 SMNVEV, per germline (reference sequence). The CDR3 DNA reads TGTGCCAGCAGTTTATCGTCCCTAGCGGCGACCGGGGAGCTGTTTTTT. This codes for CASSLSSLAATGELFF.

This chain uses TRBV6-2 or TRBV6-3 with TRBJ1-2; D is unclear. The CDR3 sequence is 12 residues long. The germline CDR1 and CDR2 sequences are MNHEY and SVGEGT. CDR3 in amino acids: CASSLVSSGYTF. The CDR3 coding sequence is TGTGCTTCATCCCTCGTTTCCTCCGGCTACACCTTC.

The J gene is TRBJ2-1, the V gene TRBV7-2; D may be TRBD1 or TRBD2 (5 bases each). This CDR3 contains 13 residues. Germline CDR1 is SGHTA and CDR2 is FQGNSA. V dropped 5 bases and J dropped 6 bases, with 11 bases sitting between them. The CDR3 DNA reads TGTGCCAGCAGCGGGGACCGTCTCAATGAGCAGTTCTTC. Its protein product is CASSGDRLNEQFF. The complete variable domain, with remaining parts taken from reference TRBV7-2 and TRBJ2-1, reads GAGVSQSPSNKVTEKGKDVELRCDPISGHTALYWYRQSLGQGLEFLIYFQGNSAPDKSGLPSDRFSAERTGGSVSTLTIQRTQQEDSAVYLCASSGDRLNEQFFGPGTRLTVL.

The rearrangement uses TRBV5-1 and TRBJ2-3; the D is unclear. Germline values: CDR1 SGHRS, CDR2 YFSETQ. Between the trimmed V and J ends, which lost 0 bases and 2 bases, there was a span of 13 bases. This CDR3 comprises 16 residues. The CDR3 DNA follows: TGCGCCAGCAGCTTGGCACTCACGCGCTTCACAGATACGCAGTATTTT. This encodes CASSLALTRFTDTQYF.